The source of this T cell receptor beta chain is a study of blood T cell repertoires in COVID-19. CDR3 length: 14 amino acids. V shed 2 bases and J 5 bases; nucleotides not matched to a gene: 4. Methods used by the authors: Estimates of nucleated cell counts were drawn from the amplification of reference gene primers. Profiling relied on immunoSEQ multiplex PCR, and the TCRdb table lists in-frame clones only, not all of them. V, J and clone size reflect that table, while D and trimming were determined from the DNA. The sample holds over 45,000 clones, 80% to 90% seen once. The receptor's source is a human donor in a cohort sampled during active COVID-19. The chain uses TRBV23-1 and TRBJ2-7; the match to TRBD1 covers 9 bases. TRBV23-1 is flagged as an ORF with uncertain function. Sequenced: peripheral blood. DNA of the CDR3: TGCGCCAGCAGTCAAAAGGGACAGGGCAACGAGCAGTACTTC. It codes for CASSQKGQGNEQYF.